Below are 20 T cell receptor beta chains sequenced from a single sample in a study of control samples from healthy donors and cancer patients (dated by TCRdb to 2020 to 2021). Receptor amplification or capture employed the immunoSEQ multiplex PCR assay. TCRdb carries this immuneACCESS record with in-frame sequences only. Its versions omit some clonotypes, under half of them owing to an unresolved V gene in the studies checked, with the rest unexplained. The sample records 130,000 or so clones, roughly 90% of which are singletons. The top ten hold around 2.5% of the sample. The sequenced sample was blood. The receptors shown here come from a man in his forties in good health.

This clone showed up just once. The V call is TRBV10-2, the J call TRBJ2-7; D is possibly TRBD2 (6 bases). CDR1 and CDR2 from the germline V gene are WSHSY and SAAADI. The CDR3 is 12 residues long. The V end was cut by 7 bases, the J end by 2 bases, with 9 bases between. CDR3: CASTEGTYEQYF. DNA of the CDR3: TGCGCCAGCACGGAGGGTACCTACGAGCAGTACTTC.

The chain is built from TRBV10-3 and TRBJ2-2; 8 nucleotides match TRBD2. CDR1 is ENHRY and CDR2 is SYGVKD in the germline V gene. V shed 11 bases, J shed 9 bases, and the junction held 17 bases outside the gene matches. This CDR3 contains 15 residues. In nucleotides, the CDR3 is TGTGCCGCCGGGAGGGACGTAGGCTTTAATCGGGAGCTGTTTTTT. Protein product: CAAGRDVGFNRELFF.

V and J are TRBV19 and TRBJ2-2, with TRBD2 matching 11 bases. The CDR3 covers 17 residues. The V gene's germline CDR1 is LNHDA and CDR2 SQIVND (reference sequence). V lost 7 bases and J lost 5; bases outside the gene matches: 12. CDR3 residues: CASMSSGGLTRTGELFF. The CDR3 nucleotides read TGTGCCAGTATGTCTAGCGGGGGGCTAACTAGGACCGGGGAGCTGTTTTTT.

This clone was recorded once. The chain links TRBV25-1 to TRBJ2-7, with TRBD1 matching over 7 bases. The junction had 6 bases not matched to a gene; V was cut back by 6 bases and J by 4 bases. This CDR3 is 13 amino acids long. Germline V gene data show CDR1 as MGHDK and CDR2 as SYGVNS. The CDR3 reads CASRGQLDYEQYF. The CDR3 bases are TGTGCCAGCAGGGGACAGCTGGATTACGAGCAGTACTTC.

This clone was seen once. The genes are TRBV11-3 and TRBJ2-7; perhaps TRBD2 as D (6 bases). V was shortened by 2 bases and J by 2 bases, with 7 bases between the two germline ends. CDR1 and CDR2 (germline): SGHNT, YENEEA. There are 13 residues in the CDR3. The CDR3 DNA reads TGTGCCAGCAGCTTAACGGGGGCCTACGAGCAGTACTTC. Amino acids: CASSLTGAYEQYF. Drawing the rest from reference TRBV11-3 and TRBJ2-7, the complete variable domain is EAGVVQSPRYKIIEKKQPVAFWCNPISGHNTLYWYLQNLGQGPELLIRYENEEAVDDSQLPKDRFSAERLKGVDSTLKIQPAELGDSAVYLCASSLTGAYEQYFGPGTRLTVT.

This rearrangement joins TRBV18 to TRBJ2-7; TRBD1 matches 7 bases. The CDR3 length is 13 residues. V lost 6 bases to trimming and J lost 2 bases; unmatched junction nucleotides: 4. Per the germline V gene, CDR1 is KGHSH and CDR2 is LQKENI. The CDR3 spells CASSQTGTYEQYF. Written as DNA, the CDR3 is TGTGCCAGCTCCCAGACAGGGACCTACGAGCAGTACTTC.

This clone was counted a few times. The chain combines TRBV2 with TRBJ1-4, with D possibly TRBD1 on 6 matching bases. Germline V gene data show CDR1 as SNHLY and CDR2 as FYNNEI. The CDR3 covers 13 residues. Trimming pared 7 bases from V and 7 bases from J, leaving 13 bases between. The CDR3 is CASKGGAGEKLFF. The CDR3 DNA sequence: TGTGCCAGCAAGGGGGGGGCCGGTGAAAAACTGTTTTTT.

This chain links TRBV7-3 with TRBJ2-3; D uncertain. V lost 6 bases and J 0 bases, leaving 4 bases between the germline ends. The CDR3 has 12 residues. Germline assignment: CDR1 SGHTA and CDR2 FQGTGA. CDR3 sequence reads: CASSYSTDTQYF. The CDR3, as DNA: TGTGCCAGCAGTTATAGCACAGATACGCAGTATTTT.

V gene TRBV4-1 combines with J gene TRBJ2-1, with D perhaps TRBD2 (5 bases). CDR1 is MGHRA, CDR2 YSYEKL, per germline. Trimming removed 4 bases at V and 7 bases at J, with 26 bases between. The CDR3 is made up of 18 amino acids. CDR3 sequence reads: CASSPGKGGARALNEQFF. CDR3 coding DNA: TGCGCCAGCAGCCCGGGAAAGGGTGGAGCCCGGGCCTTGAATGAGCAGTTCTTC.

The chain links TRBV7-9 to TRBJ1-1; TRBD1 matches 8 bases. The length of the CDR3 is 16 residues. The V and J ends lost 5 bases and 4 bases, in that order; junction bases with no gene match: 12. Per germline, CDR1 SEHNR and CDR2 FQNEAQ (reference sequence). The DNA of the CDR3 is TGTGCCAGCAGCCGTGACAGGGGCATCGGATTCACTGAAGCTTTCTTT. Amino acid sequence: CASSRDRGIGFTEAFF. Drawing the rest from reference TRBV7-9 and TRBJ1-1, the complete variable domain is DTGVSQNPRHKITKRGQNVTFRCDPISEHNRLYWYRQTLGQGPEFLTYFQNEAQLEKSRLLSDRFSAERPKGSFSTLEIQRTEQGDSAMYLCASSRDRGIGFTEAFFGQGTRLTVV.

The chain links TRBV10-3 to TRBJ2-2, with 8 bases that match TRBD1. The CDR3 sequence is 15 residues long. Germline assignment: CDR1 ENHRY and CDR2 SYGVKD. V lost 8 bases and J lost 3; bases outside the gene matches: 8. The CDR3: CAIGRDRWDTGELFF. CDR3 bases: TGTGCCATCGGCCGGGACAGGTGGGACACCGGGGAGCTGTTTTTT.

CDR3 sequence reads: CASSLGQNSYNEQFF. The CDR3 nucleotides read TGCGCCAGCAGCTTGGGACAGAACTCCTACAATGAGCAGTTCTTC. The chain carries TRBV5-1 and TRBJ2-1, with D perhaps TRBD1 (5 bases). The germline gives CDR1 SGHRS, CDR2 YFSETQ. This CDR3 has 15 amino acids. Between the trimmed V and J ends, which lost 0 bases and 0 bases, there was a span of 7 bases. The variable domain in full, completed from reference TRBV5-1 and TRBJ2-1, reads KAGVTQTPRYLIKTRGQQVTLSCSPISGHRSVSWYQQTPGQGLQFLFEYFSETQRNKGNFPGRFSGRQFSNSRSEMNVSTLELGDSALYLCASSLGQNSYNEQFFGPGTRLTVL.

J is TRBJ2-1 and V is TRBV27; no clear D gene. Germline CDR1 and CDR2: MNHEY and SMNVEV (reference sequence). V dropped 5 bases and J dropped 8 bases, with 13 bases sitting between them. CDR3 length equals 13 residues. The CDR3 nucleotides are TGTGCCAGCAGTAGTCTTTGGCGCGATGAGCAGTTCTTC. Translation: CASSSLWRDEQFF.

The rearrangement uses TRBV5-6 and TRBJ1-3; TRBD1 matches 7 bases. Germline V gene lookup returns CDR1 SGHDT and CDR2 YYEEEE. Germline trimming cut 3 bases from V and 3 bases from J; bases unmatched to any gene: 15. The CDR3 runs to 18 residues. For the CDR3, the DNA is TGTGCCAGCAGCTCCTATACTACCCAGGGGGGCTTTGGAAACACCATATATTTT. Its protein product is CASSSYTTQGGFGNTIYF.

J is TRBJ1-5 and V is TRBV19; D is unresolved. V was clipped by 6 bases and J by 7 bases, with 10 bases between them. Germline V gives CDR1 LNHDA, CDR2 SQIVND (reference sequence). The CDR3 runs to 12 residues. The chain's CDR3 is CASSPLEQPQHF. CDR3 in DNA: TGTGCCAGTAGCCCGTTAGAACAGCCCCAGCATTTT.

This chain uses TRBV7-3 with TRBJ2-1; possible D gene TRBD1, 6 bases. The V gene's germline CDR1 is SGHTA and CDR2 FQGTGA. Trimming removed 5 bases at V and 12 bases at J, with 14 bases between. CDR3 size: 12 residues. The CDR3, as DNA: TGTGCCAGCAGCCGAGAACAGGGCTCGCAGTTCTTC. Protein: CASSREQGSQFF.

CDR3 loop: CASSDGGLSYEQYF. Here the CDR3 DNA reads TGTGCCAGCAGTGATGGGGGGCTATCCTACGAGCAGTACTTC. V and J are TRBV2 and TRBJ2-7; D may match TRBD1 or TRBD2 (6 bases each). CDR3 length: 14 amino acids. The ends were cut back, 3 bases at V and 1 base at J, with 10 bases in the middle. Germline V gives CDR1 SNHLY, CDR2 FYNNEI.

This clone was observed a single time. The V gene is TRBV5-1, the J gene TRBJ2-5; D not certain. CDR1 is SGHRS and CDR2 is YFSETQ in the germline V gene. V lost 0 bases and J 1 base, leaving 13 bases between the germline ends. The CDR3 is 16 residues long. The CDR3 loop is CASSLEGQGPQETQYF. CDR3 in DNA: TGCGCCAGCAGCTTGGAAGGTCAAGGCCCCCAAGAGACCCAGTACTTC.

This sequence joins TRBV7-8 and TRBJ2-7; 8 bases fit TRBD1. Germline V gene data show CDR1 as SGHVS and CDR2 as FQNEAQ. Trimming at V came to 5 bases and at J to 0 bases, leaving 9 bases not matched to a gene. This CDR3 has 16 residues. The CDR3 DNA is TGTGCCAGCAGCACTCCCCAACAGGGGGGCTCCTACGAGCAGTACTTC. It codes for CASSTPQQGGSYEQYF.

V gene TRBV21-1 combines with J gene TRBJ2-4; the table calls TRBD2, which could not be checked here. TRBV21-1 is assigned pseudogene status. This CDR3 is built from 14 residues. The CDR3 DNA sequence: TGTGCCAGCAGCTCTATCCGGGTTGGTAACATTCAGTACTTC. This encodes CASSSIRVGNIQYF.